A selection of T cell receptor beta chains follows, all from one sample in a study of T cell responses to AZD1222 COVID-19 vaccine. This table comes from immunoSEQ multiplex PCR, and its TCRdb copy is limited to in-frame clones, with some not included. The top ten clones hold over 1.2% of a sample with some 120,000 clones, about nine tenths of them seen once. Source: peripheral blood, taken on day 0 of AZD1222 vaccination. Every receptor here comes from an adult in good health. The CDR3 runs from the conserved cysteine through the conserved F or W. Fields, in order: V gene, CDR3 protein.

>TRBV3-1/TRBV3-2
CASSQILNEQFF
>TRBV4-2
CASSQDRRGHSYNEQFF
>TRBV5-1
CASSPAGRSGEKLFF
>TRBV7-6
CASSLGRVRQGPTGELFF
>TRBV9
CASSPDFMGTEAFF
>TRBV2
CASSVGDTEQYF
>TRBV24-1
CATSDTRGAWETQYF
>TRBV11-2
CASSLRTRVDYGYTF
>TRBV3-1/TRBV3-2
CASSPPGTGGMNGYTF
>TRBV6-5
CASSYLSGQGYGYTF
>TRBV19
CASRTRHTGELFF
>TRBV28
CAGPQGQGEETQYF
>TRBV4-3
CASSQESGMKSPLHF
>TRBV23-1
CASSQFWDRLHGEQYF
>TRBV6-5
CASQGWTGELFF
>TRBV14
CASSQDPGQSYEQYF
>TRBV18
CASSPTGGPNGYTF
>TRBV4-2
CASSQAGWALYGYTF
>TRBV12-3/TRBV12-4
CASSLIGGPQHF
>TRBV18
CASSPGLLRTNEKLFF
>TRBV3-1/TRBV3-2
CASSLLIPRTGGIYGYTF
>TRBV2
CASSESSPLHF
>TRBV5-6
CASTEGLDYNEQFF
>TRBV5-1
CASSPQGGTDTQYF
>TRBV5-4
CASSLGTGFEGSPLHF
>TRBV7-2
CASSPAQGRIVGYTF
>TRBV7-6
CASSSRDTDTQYF
>TRBV6-5
CASTAEGDYNSPLHF
>TRBV19
CASTAGTGVLEQYF
>TRBV4-3
CASSQEAVQGAHSGNTIYF
>TRBV2
CASSGQGPSYEQYF
>TRBV4-2
CASSQATGANVLTF
>TRBV3-1/TRBV3-2
CASSPRQGGDTQYF
>TRBV5-1
CASSLDTLGDTGELFF
>TRBV19
CASSIQDGQPQHF